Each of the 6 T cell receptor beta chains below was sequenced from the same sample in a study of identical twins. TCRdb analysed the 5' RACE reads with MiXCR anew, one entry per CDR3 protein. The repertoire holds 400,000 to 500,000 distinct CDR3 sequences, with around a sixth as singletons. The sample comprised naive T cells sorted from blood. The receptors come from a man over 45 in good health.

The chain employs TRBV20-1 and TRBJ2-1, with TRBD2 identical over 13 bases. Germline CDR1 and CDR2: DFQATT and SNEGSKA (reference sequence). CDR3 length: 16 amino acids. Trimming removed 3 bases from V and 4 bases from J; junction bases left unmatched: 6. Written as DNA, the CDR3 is TGCAGTGCTAGGAGAATGACTAGCGGGAGGTACAATGAGCAGTTCTTC. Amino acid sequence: CSARRMTSGRYNEQFF.

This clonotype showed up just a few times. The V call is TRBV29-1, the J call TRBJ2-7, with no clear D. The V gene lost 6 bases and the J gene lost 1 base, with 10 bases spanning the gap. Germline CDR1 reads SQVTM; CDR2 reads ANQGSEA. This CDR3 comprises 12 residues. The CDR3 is CSVDMGSYEQYF. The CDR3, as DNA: TGCAGCGTAGACATGGGGTCCTACGAGCAGTACTTC.

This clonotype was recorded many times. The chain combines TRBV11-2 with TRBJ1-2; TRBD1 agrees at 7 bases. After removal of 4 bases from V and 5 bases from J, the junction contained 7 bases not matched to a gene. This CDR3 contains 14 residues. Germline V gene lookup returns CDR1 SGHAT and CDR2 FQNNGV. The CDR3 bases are TGTGCCAGCAGCTCAAGCTCAGGGGGGTATGGCTACACCTTC. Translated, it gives CASSSSSGGYGYTF.

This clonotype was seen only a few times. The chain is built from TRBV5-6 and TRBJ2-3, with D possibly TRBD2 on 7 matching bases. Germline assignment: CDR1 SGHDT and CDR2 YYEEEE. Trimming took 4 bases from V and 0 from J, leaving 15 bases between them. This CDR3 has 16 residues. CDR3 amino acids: CASSPLEGGSTDTQYF. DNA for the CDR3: TGTGCCAGCAGCCCGCTGGAGGGGGGGAGCACAGATACGCAGTATTTT.

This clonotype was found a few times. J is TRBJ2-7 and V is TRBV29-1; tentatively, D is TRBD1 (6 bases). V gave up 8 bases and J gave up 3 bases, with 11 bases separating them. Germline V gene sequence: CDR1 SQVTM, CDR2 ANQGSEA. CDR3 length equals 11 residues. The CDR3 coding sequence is TGCAGCTCCTGGGACAACTACGAGCAGTACTTC. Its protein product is CSSWDNYEQYF.

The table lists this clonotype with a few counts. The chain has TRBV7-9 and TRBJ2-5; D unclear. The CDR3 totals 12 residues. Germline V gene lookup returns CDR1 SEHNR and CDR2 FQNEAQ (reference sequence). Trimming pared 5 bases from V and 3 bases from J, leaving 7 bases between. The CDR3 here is CASSPPKETQYF. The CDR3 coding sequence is TGTGCCAGCAGCCCGCCAAAAGAGACCCAGTACTTC.